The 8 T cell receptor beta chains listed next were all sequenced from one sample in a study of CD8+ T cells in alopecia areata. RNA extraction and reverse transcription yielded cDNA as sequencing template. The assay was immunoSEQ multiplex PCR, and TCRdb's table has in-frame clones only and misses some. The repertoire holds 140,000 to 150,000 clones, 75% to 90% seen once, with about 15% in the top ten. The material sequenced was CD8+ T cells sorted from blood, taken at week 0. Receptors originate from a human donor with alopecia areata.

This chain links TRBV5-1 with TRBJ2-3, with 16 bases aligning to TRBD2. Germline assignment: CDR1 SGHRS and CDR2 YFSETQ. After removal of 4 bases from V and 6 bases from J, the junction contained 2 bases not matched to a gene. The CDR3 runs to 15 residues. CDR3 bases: TGCGCCAGCAGCGTGGGACTAGCGGGAGGGGATACGCAGTATTTT. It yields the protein CASSVGLAGGDTQYF.

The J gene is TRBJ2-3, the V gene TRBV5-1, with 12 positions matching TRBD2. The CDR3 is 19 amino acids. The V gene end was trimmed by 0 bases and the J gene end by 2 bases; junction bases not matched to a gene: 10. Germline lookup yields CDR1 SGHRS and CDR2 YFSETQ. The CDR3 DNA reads TGCGCCAGCAGCTTGGAAGGGCTAGCGGGAGGGCGTGTCACAGATACGCAGTATTTT. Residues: CASSLEGLAGGRVTDTQYF.

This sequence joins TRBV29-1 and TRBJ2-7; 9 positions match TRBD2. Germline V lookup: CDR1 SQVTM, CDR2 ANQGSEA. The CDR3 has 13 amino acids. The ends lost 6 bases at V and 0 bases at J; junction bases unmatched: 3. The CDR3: CSVTSGSSYEQYF. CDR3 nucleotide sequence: TGCAGCGTGACTAGCGGCAGCTCCTACGAGCAGTACTTC.

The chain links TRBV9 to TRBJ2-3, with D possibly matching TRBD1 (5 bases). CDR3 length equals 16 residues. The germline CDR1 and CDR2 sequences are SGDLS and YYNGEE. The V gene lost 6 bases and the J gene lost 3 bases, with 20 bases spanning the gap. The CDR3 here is CASTPSGAPATDTQYF. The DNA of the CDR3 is TGTGCCAGCACCCCATCTGGGGCCCCAGCAACAGATACGCAGTATTTT.

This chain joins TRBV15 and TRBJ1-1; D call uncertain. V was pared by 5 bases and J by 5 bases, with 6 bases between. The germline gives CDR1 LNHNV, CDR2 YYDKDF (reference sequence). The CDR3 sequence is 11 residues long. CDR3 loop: CATSPGTEAFF. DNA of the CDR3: TGTGCCACCAGCCCTGGGACTGAAGCTTTCTTT.

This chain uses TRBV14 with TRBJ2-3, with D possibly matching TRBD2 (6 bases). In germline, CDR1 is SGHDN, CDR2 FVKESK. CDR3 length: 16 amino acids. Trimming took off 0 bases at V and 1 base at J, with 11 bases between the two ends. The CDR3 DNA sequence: TGTGCCAGCAGCCAAGATCCCGGGAGAGGCACAGATACGCAGTATTTT. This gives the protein CASSQDPGRGTDTQYF.

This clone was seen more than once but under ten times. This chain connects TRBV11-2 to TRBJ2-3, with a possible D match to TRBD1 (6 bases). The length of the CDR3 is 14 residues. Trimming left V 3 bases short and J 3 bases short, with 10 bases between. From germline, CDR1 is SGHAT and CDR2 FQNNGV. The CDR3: CASSLDSLTDTQYF. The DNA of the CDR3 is TGTGCCAGCAGCTTGGACAGTCTGACAGATACGCAGTATTTT.

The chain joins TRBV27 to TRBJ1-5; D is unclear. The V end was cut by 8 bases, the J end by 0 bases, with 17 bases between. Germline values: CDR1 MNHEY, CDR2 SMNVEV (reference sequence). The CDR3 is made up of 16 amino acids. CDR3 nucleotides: TGTGCCAGCGGTCGGCTCGGAGGCCTTAGCAATCAGCCCCAGCATTTT. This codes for CASGRLGGLSNQPQHF.